Listed below are T cell receptor beta chains from one sample, sequenced in a study of PD-L1 blockade in urothelial cancer. Generated by immunoSEQ multiplex PCR, the TCRdb table keeps only in-frame clones and is missing some. The sample consists of about 66,000 clones, about 90% of them appearing once. The source material was PBMCs, sampled around atezolizumab (anti-PD-L1) treatment. The receptors here all came from a man aged 60 to 69 with urothelial cancer. CDR3s include the opening cysteine and the closing phenylalanine or tryptophan.

J | V | CDR3
TRBJ2-1 | TRBV9 | CASSVVGDRGYNEQFF
TRBJ1-1 | TRBV7-2 | CASSIGGASREAFF
TRBJ2-3 | TRBV27 | CASRWTSGTDTQYF
TRBJ2-7 | TRBV7-9 | CASSLEAGGAWEQYF
TRBJ1-6 | TRBV10-3 | CAISESPDRANSPLHF
TRBJ2-7 | TRBV6-1 | CASGVMWDTYEQYF
TRBJ1-1 | TRBV7-3 | CASSSQENTEAFF
TRBJ1-5 | TRBV6-5 | CASARQGVGNQPQHF
TRBJ1-1 | TRBV29-1 | CSVPGTENTEAFF
TRBJ2-7 | TRBV11-3 | CASSLGKSRDYEQYF
TRBJ1-2 | TRBV30 | CACPKTGGIRGNGYTF